The 18 T cell receptor beta chains reported below all come from one sample, sequenced in a study of T-cell memory formation after mild COVID-19. A single record per CDR3 protein comes from TCRdb applying MiXCR to the 5' RACE reads. The table includes about 320,000 distinct CDR3 sequences, roughly an eighth detected once. The sequencing input was PBMCs or a T cell subset sorted from them (not recorded which). The receptors were gathered from a man aged 18 to 30 who had mild COVID-19 (a few samples of this study predate the infection). Cell type and time point are not known.

The V call is TRBV11-2, the J call TRBJ2-4; tentative D call: TRBD1 (6 bases). The germline gives CDR1 SGHAT, CDR2 FQNNGV. The CDR3 totals 13 residues. The germline V and J ends were trimmed by 5 bases and 5 bases, with 10 bases remaining between them. As DNA, the CDR3 is TGTGCCAGCAGCCAGGGGACGGAAAACATTCAGTACTTC. It specifies CASSQGTENIQYF.

This clonotype was found a few times. The V gene is TRBV10-3, the J gene TRBJ2-3; maybe TRBD1 (6 bases). Germline V gives CDR1 ENHRY, CDR2 SYGVKD. There are 16 residues in the CDR3. The ends were cut back, 6 bases at V and 1 base at J, with 17 bases in the middle. CDR3 DNA: TGTGCCATCAGGGACAGTCCCTCCCTTGGCACAGATACGCAGTATTTT. It is translated as CAIRDSPSLGTDTQYF.

This clonotype was counted between two and nine times. The CDR3: CASSLLGGLNYGYTF. The CDR3 DNA is TGTGCCAGCAGCTTGTTGGGGGGACTTAACTATGGCTACACCTTC. The genes are TRBV5-5 and TRBJ1-2; D perhaps matches TRBD1 (5 bases). The CDR3 loop spans 15 amino acids. V was trimmed by 1 base and J by 1 base, leaving 11 bases between them. Germline CDR1 reads SGHKS; CDR2 reads YYEKEE (reference sequence).

This clonotype appeared a few times. This sequence joins TRBV10-2 and TRBJ1-6, with a possible D match to TRBD1 (6 bases). Germline CDR1 reads WSHSY; CDR2 reads SAAADI. V shed 3 bases and J shed 13 bases, with 16 bases lying between them. This CDR3 is 14 amino acids long. CDR3 loop: CASSDRGGPFPLHF. The CDR3 DNA reads as TGCGCCAGCAGTGATAGGGGGGGACCTTTCCCCCTCCACTTT.

The chain combines TRBV7-3 with TRBJ2-2; D gene unclear. The CDR3 extends over 13 amino acids. Germline CDR1 and CDR2: SGHTA and FQGTGA. Trimming left V 2 bases short and J 6 bases short, with 7 bases between. This chain's CDR3 is CASSLSMAGELFF. DNA of the CDR3: TGTGCCAGCAGCTTATCGATGGCCGGGGAGCTGTTTTTT.

The rearrangement links TRBV20-1 to TRBJ1-2; 9 bases match TRBD1. V gave up 0 bases and J gave up 1 base; unmatched junction bases: 3. This CDR3 contains 15 residues. Germline V gene sequence: CDR1 DFQATT, CDR2 SNEGSKA (reference sequence). The CDR3 region is CSARERTGDNYGYTF. CDR3 DNA: TGCAGTGCTAGAGAGCGGACAGGGGATAACTATGGCTACACCTTC.

This clonotype appeared a few times. This chain connects TRBV7-2 to TRBJ2-1; D possibly uses TRBD1 or TRBD2 (7 bases each). The CDR3 contains 15 residues. Deletions cut 6 bases from V and 2 bases from J, with 14 bases between. Germline CDR1 is SGHTA and CDR2 is FQGNSA. The DNA for the CDR3 is TGTGCCAGCAGGCCAGGGGGGGGGACCTACAATGAGCAGTTCTTC. Amino acid sequence: CASRPGGGTYNEQFF.

This clonotype came up many times. The gene calls are TRBV29-1 and TRBJ2-3; 7 nucleotides line up with TRBD1. The V segment lost 0 bases and the J segment 2 bases; nucleotides outside the gene matches: 8. From germline, CDR1 is SQVTM and CDR2 ANQGSEA. The CDR3 has 16 amino acids. In nucleotides, the CDR3 is TGCAGCGTTGAAGATGCTGGGACAGCGAACACAGATACGCAGTATTTT. This gives the protein CSVEDAGTANTDTQYF.

The chain is built from TRBV24-1 and TRBJ2-1, with 9 bases lining up with TRBD1. V shed 5 bases and J 9 bases; nucleotides not matched to a gene: 13. Germline V gene sequence: CDR1 KGHDR, CDR2 SFDVKD. This CDR3 is 16 amino acids long. CDR3 coding DNA: TGTGCCACCAGTGCCCTAGCCGGGACAGGGCCCGCTGAGCAGTTCTTC. It is translated as CATSALAGTGPAEQFF.

There are a few counts of this clonotype. The rearrangement uses TRBV20-1 and TRBJ2-7, with D uncertain. Between the trimmed V and J ends, which lost 2 bases and 2 bases, there was a span of 7 bases. Germline CDR1 is DFQATT and CDR2 is SNEGSKA (reference sequence). This CDR3 has 12 amino acids. For the CDR3, the DNA is TGCAGTGCTAGATCCGACACCTACGAGCAGTACTTC. This translates into CSARSDTYEQYF.

This clonotype was recorded a few times. The V call is TRBV4-2, the J call TRBJ2-3, with D unclear. V lost 0 bases, J lost 0 bases, and 16 bases lay in between. Germline CDR1 reads LGHNA; CDR2 reads YNFKEQ. The CDR3 loop spans 18 amino acids. The CDR3 loop is CASSQEVLGASSTDTQYF. The CDR3 nucleotides are TGTGCCAGCAGCCAAGAGGTCCTTGGAGCGTCTAGCACAGATACGCAGTATTTT.

This chain links TRBV2 with TRBJ1-2; D may be TRBD1 (5 bases). The germline V gene encodes CDR1 SNHLY and CDR2 FYNNEI. The V gene lost 6 bases and the J gene lost 2 bases, with 10 bases spanning the gap. The length of the CDR3 is 13 residues. The CDR3 loop reads CASSKDTNYGYTF. CDR3 in DNA: TGTGCCAGCAGCAAGGACACCAACTATGGCTACACCTTC.

Many counts were recorded for this clonotype. The J gene is TRBJ2-7, the V gene TRBV7-6; possibly TRBD1 for D (5 bases). Trimming removed 5 bases at V and 0 bases at J, with 14 bases between. Germline CDR1 is SGHVS and CDR2 is FNYEAQ. This CDR3 is 15 amino acids long. CDR3 bases: TGTGCCAGCAGCCATAACCCCGACAGCTCCTACGAGCAGTACTTC. Translated: CASSHNPDSSYEQYF.

This clonotype was counted a few times. V gene TRBV27 combines with J gene TRBJ2-5; either TRBD1 or TRBD2 may fit D (5 bases each). V gave up 3 bases and J gave up 7 bases, with 12 bases separating them. The CDR3 consists of 13 residues. CDR1 is MNHEY and CDR2 is SMNVEV in the germline V gene (reference sequence). For the CDR3, the DNA is TGTGCCAGCAGTTTTGGGGGTCAGGCGACCCAGTACTTC. Translation gives CASSFGGQATQYF.

This clonotype occurred a few times. The rearrangement links TRBV3-1 to TRBJ1-1, with a possible D match to TRBD1 (6 bases). CDR1 and CDR2 from the germline V gene are LGHDT and YNNKEL (reference sequence). Trimming stripped 0 bases from V and 4 bases from J, with 15 bases between. The length of the CDR3 is 16 residues. For the CDR3, the DNA is TGTGCCAGCAGCCAAGATATGGTTGGGGGCTTCACTGAAGCTTTCTTT. It is translated as CASSQDMVGGFTEAFF.

This sequence joins TRBV3-1 and TRBJ1-1; no reliable D call. The CDR3 is made up of 13 amino acids. Germline CDR1 reads LGHDT; CDR2 reads YNNKEL (reference sequence). The germline V and J ends were trimmed by 3 bases and 3 bases, with 8 bases remaining between them. DNA for the CDR3: TGTGCCAGCAGCCAGCATGAATACACTGAAGCTTTCTTT. Translation: CASSQHEYTEAFF.

The chain is built from TRBV9 and TRBJ2-1, with D unresolved. Between the trimmed V and J ends, which lost 4 bases and 7 bases, there was a span of 18 bases. The CDR3 totals 15 residues. Germline V lookup: CDR1 SGDLS, CDR2 YYNGEE. CDR3 amino acids: CASSPPVDGRNEQFF. DNA for the CDR3: TGTGCCAGCAGCCCCCCGGTAGACGGTCGAAATGAGCAGTTCTTC.

The chain employs TRBV12-3 or TRBV12-4 and TRBJ1-5; 8 nucleotides align to TRBD1. This CDR3 contains 14 residues. V lost 5 bases, J lost 8 bases, and 8 bases stayed unmatched. Here the CDR3 reads CASSGGTGGEPQHF. The CDR3 DNA follows: TGTGCCAGCAGTGGGGGGACAGGTGGGGAGCCCCAGCATTTT.